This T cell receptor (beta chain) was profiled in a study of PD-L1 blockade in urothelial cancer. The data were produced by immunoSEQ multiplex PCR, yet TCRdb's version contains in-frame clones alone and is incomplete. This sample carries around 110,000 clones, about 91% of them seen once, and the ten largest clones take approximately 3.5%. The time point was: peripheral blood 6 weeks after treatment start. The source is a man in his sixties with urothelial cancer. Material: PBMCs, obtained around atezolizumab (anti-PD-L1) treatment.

CDR3 sequence: CSVDRGLTEAFF. CDR3 DNA: TGCAGCGTTGACAGGGGGCTAACTGAAGCTTTCTTT. V is TRBV29-1 and J is TRBJ1-1; 8 bases match TRBD1. Per the germline V gene, CDR1 is SQVTM and CDR2 is ANQGSEA. CDR3 size: 12 residues. V trimming: 3 bases; J trimming: 5 bases; junction bases outside the gene matches: 2.